One sample yielded the 29 T cell receptor beta chains listed below, sequenced in a study of blood T cell repertoires in COVID-19. Some clones are missing from TCRdb's copy, which holds only in-frame ones; the method was immunoSEQ multiplex PCR. Among about 41,000 clones, around 90% were seen once, and the ten largest hold around 4.5%. The sample was peripheral blood. The receptors were sampled from a man aged 60-69 years with acute or convalescent COVID-19.

V is TRBV4-2 and J is TRBJ2-5, with 7 positions matching TRBD1. CDR3 size: 15 residues. Germline V gene lookup returns CDR1 LGHNA and CDR2 YNFKEQ. With 4 bases clipped from V and 5 bases from J, the junction kept 10 bases outside the gene matches. CDR3 loop: CASSLGSGGQETQYF. The CDR3 DNA reads as TGTGCCAGCAGCCTAGGATCTGGGGGACAGGAGACCCAGTACTTC.

The CDR3 nucleotides are TGTGCCAGCAGCGTAGATATAGCGGGGGCGTTTTCCACTAGCACAGATACGCAGTATTTT. Its translation is CASSVDIAGAFSTSTDTQYF. The J gene is TRBJ2-3, the V gene TRBV9; TRBD2 matches 9 bases. Germline V gene data show CDR1 as SGDLS and CDR2 as YYNGEE. This CDR3 region has 20 residues. V trimming: 0 bases; J trimming: 0 bases; junction bases outside the gene matches: 14.

This clone appeared a single time. CDR3: CASRGVWTGDSGNTIYF. In nucleotides, the CDR3 is TGTGCCAGCAGGGGCGTCTGGACAGGCGACTCTGGAAACACCATATATTTT. The J gene is TRBJ1-3, the V gene TRBV2; 7 bases map to TRBD1. Trimming cost V 6 bases and J 0 bases; bases outside gene matches: 11. The CDR3 runs to 17 residues. Germline loops: CDR1 SNHLY, CDR2 FYNNEI.

The CDR3 bases are TGTGCCAGCTCACCTCGACAGGGAGCAACTAATGAAAAACTGTTTTTT. This codes for CASSPRQGATNEKLFF. This sequence joins TRBV18 and TRBJ1-4; 7 positions agree with TRBD1. In germline, CDR1 is KGHSH, CDR2 LQKENI. The trim removed 3 bases at V and 0 bases at J, leaving 4 bases unmatched. The CDR3 is made up of 16 amino acids.

The chain is built from TRBV4-3 and TRBJ2-1; the match to TRBD2 covers 13 bases. V lost 1 base to trimming and J lost 7 bases; unmatched junction nucleotides: 1. Germline CDR1 reads LGHNA; CDR2 reads YSLEER. The CDR3 is made up of 15 amino acids. The CDR3 region is CASSQGLAGGNEQFF. The CDR3 bases are TGCGCCAGCAGCCAAGGACTAGCGGGGGGAAATGAGCAGTTCTTC.

This chain connects TRBV5-1 to TRBJ1-1; tentative D call: TRBD1 (5 bases). With 0 bases removed from V and 0 bases from J, the gap between germline ends came to 6 bases. Per the germline V gene, CDR1 is SGHRS and CDR2 is YFSETQ. The CDR3 length is 14 residues. The CDR3, as DNA: TGCGCCAGCAGCTTGGGGGGCATGAACACTGAAGCTTTCTTT. Translating gives CASSLGGMNTEAFF.

The V gene is TRBV3-1 (or the pseudogene TRBV3-2), the J gene TRBJ1-2, with a possible D match to TRBD1 (6 bases). From germline, CDR1 is LGHDT and CDR2 YNNKEL (reference sequence). V lost 6 bases, J lost 4 bases, and 18 bases lay in between. This CDR3 region has 15 residues. Here the CDR3 DNA reads TGTGCCAGCAGTCATCGACAGGTCCCTTCCTATGGCTACACCTTC. Translating gives CASSHRQVPSYGYTF.

This clone appeared a few times. This sequence joins TRBV4-3 and TRBJ1-2; D ambiguous. Germline CDR1 is LGHNA and CDR2 is YSLEER. The CDR3 spans 16 residues. V gave up 0 bases and J gave up 2 bases, with 13 bases separating them. CDR3 loop: CASSQDRGGSNYGYTF. The CDR3 coding sequence is TGCGCCAGCAGCCAAGATCGGGGAGGGTCAAACTATGGCTACACCTTC.

The V gene is TRBV6-6, the J gene TRBJ2-3; possibly TRBD2 for D (7 bases). V was cut by 7 bases and J by 2 bases, with 13 bases left in between. This CDR3 region has 14 residues. Germline values: CDR1 MNHNY, CDR2 SVGAGI (reference sequence). The CDR3 nucleotides read TGTGCCAGCATAAGGGGGGGGAACACAGATACGCAGTATTTT. Translated: CASIRGGNTDTQYF.

The chain uses TRBV13 and TRBJ1-1; tentatively, D is TRBD1 (5 bases). The CDR3 is made up of 17 amino acids. V was pared by 3 bases and J by 3 bases, with 20 bases between. The germline V gene encodes CDR1 PRHDT and CDR2 FYEKMQ (reference sequence). Here the CDR3 reads CASSFWGSLPEDTEAFF. As DNA, the CDR3 is TGTGCCAGCAGCTTCTGGGGCTCACTCCCCGAGGACACTGAAGCTTTCTTT.

The genes are TRBV25-1 and TRBJ2-2; possible D gene TRBD2, 6 bases. With 5 bases removed from V and 4 bases from J, the gap between germline ends came to 8 bases. Germline CDR1 is MGHDK and CDR2 is SYGVNS. The CDR3 contains 13 residues. For the CDR3, the DNA is TGTGCCAGCAGTTTCGGGGGCACCGGGGAGCTGTTTTTT. It specifies CASSFGGTGELFF.

The rearrangement joins TRBV12-3 or TRBV12-4 to TRBJ1-5; possibly TRBD1 for D (5 bases). V lost 6 bases and J 7 bases, leaving 10 bases between the germline ends. This CDR3 has 12 residues. As DNA, the CDR3 is TGTGCCAGCAGGGAACGGGGGCAGCCCCAGCATTTT. It codes for CASRERGQPQHF.

This sequence joins TRBV19 and TRBJ2-1, with 8 bases that match TRBD1. Germline CDR1 is LNHDA and CDR2 is SQIVND (reference sequence). The CDR3 sequence is 13 residues long. V dropped 8 bases and J dropped 3; count of bases not matched to a gene: 3. The CDR3 spells CASLGQGYNEQFF. For the CDR3, the DNA is TGTGCCAGTCTCGGACAGGGCTACAATGAGCAGTTCTTC.

The CDR3 nucleotides read TGTGCCAGCAGCCAAGATCCGGACCTCAGGGGAGGCTACACCTTC. This encodes CASSQDPDLRGGYTF. This sequence joins TRBV4-2 and TRBJ1-2; D might be TRBD1 (6 bases). The CDR3 is 15 amino acids. CDR1 and CDR2 (germline): LGHNA, YNFKEQ. V shed 0 bases and J shed 8 bases, with 16 bases lying between them.

Comments on this clone: Other DNA sequences in this sample translate to the same CDR3. The genes are TRBV6-5 and TRBJ2-7; D remains unclear. The germline gives CDR1 MNHEY, CDR2 SVGAGI. This CDR3 has 13 amino acids. V shed 2 bases and J shed 4 bases, with 9 bases lying between them. In DNA form, the CDR3 reads TGTGCCAGCAGTTACGGCGGATCTTACGAGCAGTACTTC. This gives the protein CASSYGGSYEQYF.

V gene TRBV4-3 combines with J gene TRBJ2-1; 10 nucleotides match TRBD2. This CDR3 spans 15 amino acids. CDR1 and CDR2 from the germline V gene are LGHNA and YSLEER. With 3 bases clipped from V and 8 bases from J, the junction kept 7 bases outside the gene matches. CDR3 loop: CASSQRAGGQDEQFF. The CDR3 DNA follows: TGCGCCAGCAGCCAGAGAGCGGGGGGGCAGGATGAGCAGTTCTTC.

The chain couples TRBV11-3 to TRBJ2-1; 7 bases line up with TRBD2. J lost 4 bases, V lost 7 bases, and 7 bases had no gene match. In germline, CDR1 is SGHNT, CDR2 YENEEA. The CDR3 runs 14 residues. CDR3 residues: CASKRAGSYNEQFF. For the CDR3, the DNA is TGTGCCAGCAAGAGAGCGGGGTCGTACAATGAGCAGTTCTTC.

The chain links TRBV7-2 to TRBJ1-6; D is perhaps TRBD1 (6 bases). Trimming took off 5 bases at V and 9 bases at J, with 17 bases between the two ends. Germline loops: CDR1 SGHTA, CDR2 FQGNSA. CDR3 length: 15 residues. CDR3 protein: CASSLGGRGSSPLHF. As DNA, the CDR3 is TGTGCCAGCAGCCTAGGGGGAAGGGGATCTTCACCCCTCCACTTT.

This rearrangement joins TRBV11-2 to TRBJ1-3; D is uncertain. The CDR3 sequence is 13 residues long. Germline assignment: CDR1 SGHAT and CDR2 FQNNGV. Trimming stripped 3 bases from V and 0 bases from J, with 3 bases between. CDR3 protein: CASSLSSGNTIYF. The CDR3, as DNA: TGTGCCAGCAGCTTGAGCTCTGGAAACACCATATATTTT.

The V gene is TRBV18, the J gene TRBJ1-1; D not resolved. The CDR3 has 14 residues. The V and J ends lost 3 bases and 2 bases respectively, with 10 bases between them. Looked up from germline, CDR1 is KGHSH and CDR2 is LQKENI. The CDR3 nucleotides read TGTGCCAGCTCACCCCCTCTACCTAACACTGAAGCTTTCTTT. Translated, it gives CASSPPLPNTEAFF. Looking up the rest from reference TRBV18 and TRBJ1-1 gives the full variable domain: NAGVMQNPRHLVRRRGQEARLRCSPMKGHSHVYWYRQLPEEGLKFMVYLQKENIIDESGMPKERFSAEFPKEGPSILRIQQVVRGDSAAYFCASSPPLPNTEAFFGQGTRLTVV.

The chain uses TRBV27 and TRBJ1-1, with 8 positions matching TRBD1. After removal of 5 bases from V and 8 bases from J, the junction contained 7 bases not matched to a gene. The germline gives CDR1 MNHEY, CDR2 SMNVEV (reference sequence). This CDR3 has 13 residues. CDR3 coding DNA: TGTGCCAGCAGTCCCTTGGACAGGGAGGAAGCTTTCTTT. Its translation is CASSPLDREEAFF.

V is TRBV6-5 and J is TRBJ1-1; the D is unclear. Germline CDR1 MNHEY, CDR2 SVGAGI. This CDR3 comprises 11 residues. Trimming stripped 8 bases from V and 7 bases from J, with 11 bases between. CDR3 sequence (DNA): TGTGCCAGCCACGCGGAGTTTGAAGCTTTCTTT. Translation gives CASHAEFEAFF.

This clone was seen a few times. V gene TRBV6-2 or TRBV6-3 combines with J gene TRBJ1-2; the match to TRBD1 covers 7 bases. Germline values: CDR1 MNHEY, CDR2 SVGEGT. This CDR3 is built from 13 residues. J was trimmed by 6 bases and V by 4 bases; bases with no gene match: 5. The CDR3 DNA sequence: TGTGCCAGCAGTTCCCGACAGGGCCATGGCTACACCTTC. It translates to CASSSRQGHGYTF.

The rearrangement links TRBV7-9 to TRBJ2-7, with D perhaps matching TRBD1 (5 bases). The V and J ends lost 2 bases and 4 bases respectively, with 6 bases between them. The CDR3 is made up of 12 amino acids. CDR1 SEHNR and CDR2 FQNEAQ come from the germline V gene (reference sequence). The CDR3: CASSLQGYEQYF. The CDR3 nucleotides are TGTGCCAGCAGCTTACAGGGATACGAGCAGTACTTC.

CDR3 in DNA: TGTGCCAGCAGCACCACTACAGGGTTCGTTCGCGAGCAGTACTTC. Translating gives CASSTTTGFVREQYF. The genes are TRBV7-2 and TRBJ2-7; possibly TRBD1 for D (6 bases). Trimming cost V 5 bases and J 6 bases, with 20 bases left between them. This CDR3 contains 15 residues. Germline CDR1 is SGHTA and CDR2 is FQGNSA.

This clone was detected only once. The genes are TRBV6-2 or TRBV6-3 and TRBJ2-5, with TRBD2 identical over 7 bases. After removal of 1 base from V and 9 bases from J, the junction contained 11 bases not matched to a gene. In germline, CDR1 is MNHEY, CDR2 SVGEGT. The CDR3 spans 15 residues. The CDR3 DNA reads as TGTGCCAGCAGTTACTATGCGGGGGACTTACCGGCCCAGTACTTC. Protein product: CASSYYAGDLPAQYF.

J is TRBJ2-3 and V is TRBV5-4, with 8 bases matching TRBD2. The junction had 5 bases not matched to a gene; V was cut back by 4 bases and J by 1 base. The CDR3 loop spans 15 amino acids. CDR1 is SGHNT and CDR2 is YYREEE in the germline V gene (reference sequence). The CDR3 DNA sequence: TGTGCCAGCAGCGTCTCGGGGGGGGGCACAGATACGCAGTATTTT. Its protein product is CASSVSGGGTDTQYF. The whole variable domain, remainder taken from reference TRBV5-4 and TRBJ2-3, is ETGVTQSPTHLIKTRGQQVTLRCSSQSGHNTVSWYQQALGQGPQFIFQYYREEENGRGNFPPRFSGLQFPNYSSELNVNALELDDSALYLCASSVSGGGTDTQYFGPGTRLTVL.

This clone appeared a few times. As DNA, the CDR3 is TGTGCCAGCAGTGAAGCGCGTGCTTATAACTATGGCTACACCTTC. Protein product: CASSEARAYNYGYTF. The rearrangement links TRBV2 to TRBJ1-2; D is ambiguous. Trimming removed 0 bases from V and 1 base from J, with 9 bases in between. Per germline, CDR1 SNHLY and CDR2 FYNNEI. This CDR3 is 15 amino acids long.

The chain recombines TRBV27 with TRBJ2-7; TRBD2 matches 9 bases. CDR1 and CDR2 from the germline V gene are MNHEY and SMNVEV (reference sequence). This CDR3 contains 17 residues. Trimming cost V 5 bases and J 1 base; bases outside gene matches: 12. The chain's CDR3 is CASSGGPAGGISYEQYF. The CDR3 DNA sequence: TGTGCCAGCAGTGGAGGCCCAGCGGGGGGAATTTCCTACGAGCAGTACTTC.